The clone carrying this T cell receptor beta chain was seen a handful of times. A read error may be the cause here, since a much bigger clone is one base away. The data were taken from a study of blood T cells in healthy people across ages. Overall study context: Template switching retrieved approximately one barcoded beta molecule for each two T cells.

Germline CDR1 reads ENHRY; CDR2 reads SYGVKD. The CDR3 extends over 13 amino acids. The germline V and J ends were trimmed by 6 bases and 6 bases, with 15 bases remaining between them. Alongside a J-beta primer mix, a sample-barcoded 5' primer served in a second PCR lasting about 7 to 11 cycles. One entry per CDR3 protein results from TCRdb running MiXCR on the 5' RACE reads. The sample records hundreds of thousands of distinct CDR3 sequences, more than 25% being singletons. The sequence came from a woman older than 75 in good health. The chain is built from TRBV10-3 and TRBJ2-7; D not certain. The specimen sequenced was blood. The CDR3 nucleotides read TGTGCCATCAGGGGTCCTAAGTCGTTCGAGCAGTACTTC. This sequence encodes CAIRGPKSFEQYF.